One sample yielded the 19 T cell receptor beta chains listed below, sequenced in a study of shared T cell receptors in the human thymus. Assay used: immunoSEQ multiplex PCR; TCRdb lists only in-frame clones, some missing. The repertoire holds roughly 700,000 clones, roughly 90% seen once, with over 0.008% in the top ten. Another study also made use of these data, one on human thymus T cells.

The sequenced sample was thymocytes. The receptors derive from a boy younger than two with a congenital heart defect.

This clone was found once. This chain joins TRBV6-1 and TRBJ2-2; the D is unclear. Trimming stripped 7 bases from V and 5 bases from J, with 8 bases between. This CDR3 spans 12 amino acids. The germline gives CDR1 MNHNS, CDR2 SASEGT. Here the CDR3 reads CASKRWTGELFF. In DNA form, the CDR3 reads TGTGCCAGCAAGCGCTGGACCGGGGAGCTGTTTTTT.

This clone has only one observation. The J gene is TRBJ1-1, the V gene TRBV30; weak D call: TRBD1 (6 bases). This CDR3 contains 13 residues. Germline lookup yields CDR1 GTSNPN and CDR2 SVGIG (reference sequence). Trimming stripped 0 bases from V and 11 bases from J, with 16 bases between. The DNA of the CDR3 is TGTGCCTGGAGTGTAGTCCGGACAGATAGGGCTTTCTTT. Translating gives CAWSVVRTDRAFF.

This rearrangement joins TRBV5-1 to TRBJ2-5, with D possibly being TRBD1 or TRBD2 (5 bases each). V was shortened by 4 bases and J by 6 bases, with 10 bases between the two germline ends. The CDR3 runs 12 residues. CDR1 is SGHRS and CDR2 is YFSETQ in the germline V gene. The CDR3 region is CASSLGEQTQYF. The CDR3, as DNA: TGCGCCAGCAGCCTGGGGGAGCAGACCCAGTACTTC.

The rearrangement links TRBV28 to TRBJ2-5; 9 nucleotides align to TRBD2. Trimming cost V 1 base and J 5 bases; bases outside gene matches: 8. From germline, CDR1 is MDHEN and CDR2 SYDVKM. The length of the CDR3 is 16 residues. CDR3 sequence reads: CASSLSLAGVKETQYF. The CDR3 DNA reads TGTGCCAGCAGTTTATCGTTAGCGGGAGTTAAGGAGACCCAGTACTTC.

The chain couples TRBV7-6 to TRBJ2-1; TRBD2 matches 11 bases. Germline V gene lookup returns CDR1 SGHVS and CDR2 FNYEAQ. The junction had 5 bases not matched to a gene; V was cut back by 5 bases and J by 5 bases. The CDR3 is 15 residues long. The CDR3 protein is CASSLLGLADNEQFF. In nucleotides, the CDR3 is TGTGCCAGCAGCCTGCTGGGACTAGCGGACAATGAGCAGTTCTTC.

In its sample, this clone was seen once. The V call is TRBV27, the J call TRBJ2-7, with TRBD2 identical over 11 bases. The CDR3 covers 17 residues. V dropped 4 bases and J dropped 2; count of bases not matched to a gene: 10. The V gene's germline CDR1 is MNHEY and CDR2 SMNVEV (reference sequence). The CDR3 here is CASSSPGSGRATYEQYF. CDR3 in DNA: TGTGCCAGCAGTTCTCCCGGTAGCGGGAGGGCAACCTACGAGCAGTACTTC.

This sequence joins TRBV9 and TRBJ2-7; 14 bases agree with TRBD2. The CDR3 spans 15 residues. The V gene end was trimmed by 3 bases and the J gene end by 6 bases; junction bases not matched to a gene: 5. Germline-derived CDR1 and CDR2 are SGDLS and YYNGEE. CDR3 DNA sequence: TGTGCCAGCAGCGCCGGGACTAGCGGGAGACTCGAGCAGTACTTC. Protein product: CASSAGTSGRLEQYF.

V and J are TRBV25-1 and TRBJ2-7; TRBD1 aligns across 9 bases. Germline assignment: CDR1 MGHDK and CDR2 SYGVNS. Trimming at V came to 6 bases and at J to 7 bases, leaving 16 bases not matched to a gene. This CDR3 spans 16 amino acids. The CDR3 here is CASSPTVGQGRGEQYF. For the CDR3, the DNA is TGTGCCAGCAGCCCGACTGTGGGACAGGGTCGGGGGGAGCAGTACTTC.

The V gene is TRBV4-1, the J gene TRBJ2-6; TRBD2 is a possible D gene (6 bases). Trimming took off 5 bases at V and 0 bases at J, with 14 bases between the two ends. The CDR3 runs 17 residues. Germline lookup yields CDR1 MGHRA and CDR2 YSYEKL. DNA of the CDR3: TGCGCCAGCAGCGGACTACCGGGGAACTCTGGGGCCAACGTCCTGACTTTC. Its protein is CASSGLPGNSGANVLTF.

Written as DNA, the CDR3 is TGTGCCATCAGTGAGGCGAGCGGGAGTCCCTACAATGAGCAGTTCTTC. It specifies CAISEASGSPYNEQFF. This chain links TRBV10-3 with TRBJ2-1; 8 positions match TRBD2. This CDR3 is built from 16 residues. CDR1 and CDR2 from the germline V gene are ENHRY and SYGVKD. V lost 2 bases, J lost 2 bases, and 5 bases stayed unmatched.

V is TRBV28 and J is TRBJ1-2; possible D gene TRBD1, 6 bases. The V gene's germline CDR1 is MDHEN and CDR2 SYDVKM. The CDR3 covers 15 residues. Trimming shortened V by 2 bases and J by 3 bases, and 13 bases separated the two germline ends. As DNA, the CDR3 is TGTGCCAGCAGTTTAGGGCAGGGGCGAGACTATGGCTACACCTTC. Its translation is CASSLGQGRDYGYTF.

To note about this clone: Within the sample, other DNA sequences also encode this same CDR3. This chain links TRBV27 with TRBJ2-3, with D tentatively TRBD2 (6 bases). Trimming stripped 0 bases from V and 2 bases from J, with 9 bases between. The germline V gene encodes CDR1 MNHEY and CDR2 SMNVEV (reference sequence). The CDR3 loop spans 15 amino acids. The CDR3 loop reads CASSLSGGNTDTQYF. The CDR3 bases are TGTGCCAGCAGTTTATCCGGCGGGAACACAGATACGCAGTATTTT.

J is TRBJ2-2 and V is TRBV7-2, with TRBD2 as a possible D gene (6 bases). The CDR3 is 15 residues long. Trimming shortened V by 3 bases and J by 3 bases, and 11 bases separated the two germline ends. CDR1 and CDR2 (germline): SGHTA, FQGNSA. The CDR3 loop reads CASSFQPGDTGELFF. The CDR3 coding sequence is TGTGCCAGCAGCTTCCAACCGGGAGACACCGGGGAGCTGTTTTTT.

CDR3 loop: CASSQKQGARTEAFF. The DNA of the CDR3 is TGCGCCAGCAGCCAAAAACAGGGGGCAAGAACTGAAGCTTTCTTT. The rearrangement uses TRBV4-1 and TRBJ1-1, with 9 positions matching TRBD1. Trimming at V came to 2 bases and at J to 5 bases, leaving 6 bases not matched to a gene. Germline loops: CDR1 MGHRA, CDR2 YSYEKL. The CDR3 contains 15 residues.

The rearrangement uses TRBV29-1 and TRBJ2-1; TRBD1 matches 9 bases. CDR3 length: 15 amino acids. V trimming: 0 bases; J trimming: 7 bases; junction bases outside the gene matches: 7. The germline CDR1 and CDR2 sequences are SQVTM and ANQGSEA. The CDR3 bases are TGCAGCGTTGAAGATCGGGGACAGGGTCTTAATGAGCAGTTCTTC. As protein: CSVEDRGQGLNEQFF.

The chain couples TRBV20-1 to TRBJ2-2; D is uncertain. The length of the CDR3 is 11 residues. V shed 4 bases and J shed 7 bases, with 7 bases lying between them. CDR1 DFQATT and CDR2 SNEGSKA come from the germline V gene (reference sequence). This CDR3 reads CSAMRGGELFF. As DNA, the CDR3 is TGCAGTGCTATGAGAGGCGGGGAGCTGTTTTTT.

This clone was observed a few times. The J gene is TRBJ1-4, the V gene TRBV20-1; 8 nucleotides match TRBD1. Germline values: CDR1 DFQATT, CDR2 SNEGSKA (reference sequence). The junction had 3 bases not matched to a gene; V was cut back by 3 bases and J by 12 bases. CDR3 length equals 11 residues. CDR3 protein: CSASLQGELFF. As DNA, the CDR3 is TGCAGTGCTAGCTTACAGGGGGAACTGTTTTTT.

The V call is TRBV27, the J call TRBJ2-7, with 7 bases aligning to TRBD1. The CDR3 length is 13 residues. CDR1 is MNHEY and CDR2 is SMNVEV in the germline V gene (reference sequence). V shed 7 bases and J 3 bases; nucleotides not matched to a gene: 6. The DNA of the CDR3 is TGTGCCAGCACCCCGGGACAGAACTACGAGCAGTACTTC. This sequence encodes CASTPGQNYEQYF.

The chain combines TRBV11-2 with TRBJ2-7; TRBD2 agrees at 7 bases. The germline V gene encodes CDR1 SGHAT and CDR2 FQNNGV. The CDR3 spans 15 residues. After removal of 5 bases from V and 2 bases from J, the junction contained 9 bases not matched to a gene. CDR3 nucleotide sequence: TGTGCCAGCAGCCCGGGGGGAGGGGAGACCTACGAGCAGTACTTC. Residues: CASSPGGGETYEQYF.